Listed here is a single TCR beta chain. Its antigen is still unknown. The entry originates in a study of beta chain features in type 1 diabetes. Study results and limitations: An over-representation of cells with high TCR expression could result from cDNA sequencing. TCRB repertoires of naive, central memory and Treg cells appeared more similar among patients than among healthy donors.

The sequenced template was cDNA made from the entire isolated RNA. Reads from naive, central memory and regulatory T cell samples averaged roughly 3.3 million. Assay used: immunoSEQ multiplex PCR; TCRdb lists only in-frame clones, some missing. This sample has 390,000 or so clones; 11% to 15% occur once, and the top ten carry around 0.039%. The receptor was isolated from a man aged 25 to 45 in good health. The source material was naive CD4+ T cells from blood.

The CDR3 DNA is TGTGCCAGTAGTGGCAACAGGGACAGGGGAGGTGAGCAGTTCTTC. Translated, it gives CASSGNRDRGGEQFF. This rearrangement joins TRBV19 to TRBJ2-1, with 10 bases identical to TRBD1. The CDR3 contains 15 residues. V lost 5 bases, J lost 9 bases, and 10 bases stayed unmatched. Germline loops: CDR1 LNHDA, CDR2 SQIVND (reference sequence).